A single sample is the source of the 12 T cell receptor beta chains below, sequenced in a study of CD8 T cells in Susac syndrome. Random hexamers primed reverse transcription of about 0.45 to 1 ug RNA. TCRdb recomputed calls from the immunoSEQ multiplex PCR reads with MiXCR, one row per CDR3 protein. The sample has about 140,000 distinct CDR3 sequences; about 95% are singletons. Sequencing was performed on CD4+ T cells from PBMCs. Receptors were obtained from a human donor with multiple sclerosis.

This clonotype occurred once. The CDR3 DNA is TGTGCCAGCAGCCCCCAGGGTCCCGGCCCCCAGTACTTC. Its protein is CASSPQGPGPQYF. The rearrangement links TRBV7-3 to TRBJ2-5, with D possibly TRBD1 on 5 matching bases. This CDR3 spans 13 amino acids. V was clipped by 5 bases and J by 9 bases, with 16 bases between them. Germline V CDR1 and CDR2: SGHTA, FQGTGA.

This chain joins TRBV3-1 and TRBJ2-1; 7 bases map to TRBD1. V dropped 6 bases and J dropped 7; count of bases not matched to a gene: 12. Germline-derived CDR1 and CDR2 are LGHDT and YNNKEL (reference sequence). The CDR3 loop spans 15 amino acids. The CDR3 sequence: CASRLRQGRDNEQFF. Here the CDR3 DNA reads TGTGCCAGCAGACTCCGACAGGGTAGAGATAATGAGCAGTTCTTC.

The chain links TRBV29-1 to TRBJ1-4; 7 bases match TRBD1. The CDR3 is 13 residues long. Germline assignment: CDR1 SQVTM and CDR2 ANQGSEA. After removal of 3 bases from V and 8 bases from J, the junction contained 6 bases not matched to a gene. CDR3: CSVESGGGEKLFF. In DNA, the CDR3 is TGCAGCGTTGAGTCAGGGGGAGGCGAAAAACTGTTTTTT.

The rearrangement links TRBV27 to TRBJ1-5; tentative D call: TRBD1 (5 bases). Germline-derived CDR1 and CDR2 are MNHEY and SMNVEV (reference sequence). Trimming cost V 6 bases and J 2 bases, with 17 bases left between them. The CDR3 sequence is 16 residues long. This CDR3 is CASSTGPGTGNQPQHF. The CDR3 DNA follows: TGTGCCAGCAGCACCGGCCCCGGGACGGGCAATCAGCCCCAGCATTTT.

This clonotype was detected only once. The rearrangement links TRBV29-1 to TRBJ1-1; D might be TRBD1 (6 bases). This CDR3 region has 14 residues. With 4 bases removed from V and 5 bases from J, the gap between germline ends came to 17 bases. The germline V gene encodes CDR1 SQVTM and CDR2 ANQGSEA. The CDR3 DNA reads as TGCAGCGTTGGGACCTCACAGGGATGGACTGAAGCTTTCTTT. This codes for CSVGTSQGWTEAFF.

V usage is TRBV27 and J usage is TRBJ1-2; unclear D gene. CDR3 length: 13 amino acids. The V end lost 7 bases, the J end lost 4 bases, and 13 bases lay between the germline ends. From germline, CDR1 is MNHEY and CDR2 SMNVEV (reference sequence). The DNA of the CDR3 is TGTGCCAGCACCCCGGGCGGAGGCTATGGCTACACCTTC. Translating gives CASTPGGGYGYTF.

The rearrangement joins TRBV30 to TRBJ2-5; TRBD2 might be the D (5 bases). V was cut by 5 bases and J by 5 bases, with 6 bases left in between. The CDR3 loop spans 10 amino acids. CDR1 and CDR2 from the germline V gene are GTSNPN and SVGIG (reference sequence). The CDR3 coding sequence is TGTGCCTGGGGCGGGGAGACCCAGTACTTC. Residues: CAWGGETQYF.

The CDR3 nucleotides are TGTGCCAGCAGCTCGGGGGGTGGTGGCAATCAGCCCCAGCATTTT. As protein: CASSSGGGGNQPQHF. The chain carries TRBV5-4 and TRBJ1-5; tentative D call: TRBD1 (5 bases). V was cut by 3 bases and J by 2 bases, with 12 bases left in between. The V gene's germline CDR1 is SGHNT and CDR2 YYREEE (reference sequence). The CDR3 totals 15 residues.

The J gene is TRBJ2-7, the V gene TRBV27; no definite D call. The germline V gene encodes CDR1 MNHEY and CDR2 SMNVEV (reference sequence). The CDR3 extends over 13 amino acids. V lost 8 bases to trimming and J lost 3 bases, with 14 bases between them. The CDR3 DNA reads as TGTGCCAGCCGTCCTGCAGGCATCTACGAGCAGTACTTC. Translating it yields CASRPAGIYEQYF.

This clonotype turned up a few times. This chain connects TRBV7-2 to TRBJ1-1; D uncertain. The V end lost 2 bases, the J end lost 1 base, and 5 bases lay between the germline ends. Looked up from germline, CDR1 is SGHTA and CDR2 is FQGNSA. The CDR3 sequence is 13 residues long. CDR3 sequence: CASSLHRNTEAFF. DNA for the CDR3: TGTGCCAGCAGCTTACACCGGAACACTGAAGCTTTCTTT.

This sequence joins TRBV29-1 and TRBJ2-2, with a possible D match to TRBD2 (6 bases). The length of the CDR3 is 14 residues. Trimming removed 4 bases at V and 4 bases at J, with 13 bases between. Germline lookup yields CDR1 SQVTM and CDR2 ANQGSEA. The CDR3 here is CSVAGVRSTGELFF. For the CDR3, the DNA is TGCAGCGTTGCGGGGGTCCGGAGCACCGGGGAGCTGTTTTTT.

The chain uses TRBV3-1 and TRBJ1-4, with D possibly being TRBD1 (6 bases). V was shortened by 6 bases and J by 15 bases, with 14 bases between the two germline ends. CDR1 and CDR2 from the germline V gene are LGHDT and YNNKEL (reference sequence). This CDR3 is 11 amino acids long. Written as DNA, the CDR3 is TGTGCCAGCAGGCATCGGGACAACATGTTTTTT. Translation gives CASRHRDNMFF.